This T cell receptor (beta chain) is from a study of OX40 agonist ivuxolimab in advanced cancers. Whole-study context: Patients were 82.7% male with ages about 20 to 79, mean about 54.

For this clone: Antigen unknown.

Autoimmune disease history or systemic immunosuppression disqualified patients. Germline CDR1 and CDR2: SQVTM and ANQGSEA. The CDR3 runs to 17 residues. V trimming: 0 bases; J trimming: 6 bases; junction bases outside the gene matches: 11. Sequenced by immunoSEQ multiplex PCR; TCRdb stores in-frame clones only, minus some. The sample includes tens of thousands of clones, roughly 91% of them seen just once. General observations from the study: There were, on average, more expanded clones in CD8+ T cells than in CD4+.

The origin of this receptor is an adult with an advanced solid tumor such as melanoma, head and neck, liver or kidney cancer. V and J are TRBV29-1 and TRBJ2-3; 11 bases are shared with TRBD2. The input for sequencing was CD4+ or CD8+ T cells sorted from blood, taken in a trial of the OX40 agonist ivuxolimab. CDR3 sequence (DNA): TGCAGCGTTGAAGAGTCGGGACTAGCGGTATTTTTGGATACGCAGTATTTT. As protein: CSVEESGLAVFLDTQYF.